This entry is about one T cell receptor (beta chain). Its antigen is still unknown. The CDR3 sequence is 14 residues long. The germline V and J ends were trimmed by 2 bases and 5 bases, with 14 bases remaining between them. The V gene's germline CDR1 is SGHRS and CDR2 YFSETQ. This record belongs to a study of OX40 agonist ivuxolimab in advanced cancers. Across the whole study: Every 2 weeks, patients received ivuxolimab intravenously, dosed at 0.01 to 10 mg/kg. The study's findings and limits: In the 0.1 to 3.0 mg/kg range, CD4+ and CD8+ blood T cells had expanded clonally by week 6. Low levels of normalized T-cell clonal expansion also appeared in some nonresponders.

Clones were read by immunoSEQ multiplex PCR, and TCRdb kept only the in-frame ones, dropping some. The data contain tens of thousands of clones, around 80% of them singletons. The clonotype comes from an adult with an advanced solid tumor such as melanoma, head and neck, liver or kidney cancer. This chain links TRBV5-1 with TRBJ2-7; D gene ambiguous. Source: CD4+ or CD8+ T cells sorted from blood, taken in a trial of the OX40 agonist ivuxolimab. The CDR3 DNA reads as TGCGCCAGCAGCTTAACAAGGTTTACCCACGAGCAGTACTTC. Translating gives CASSLTRFTHEQYF.